This TCR beta chain was identified in a study of identical twins. The CDR3 sequence is 15 residues long. CDR1 and CDR2 from the germline V gene are SEHNR and FQNEAQ (reference sequence). Deletions cut 3 bases from V and 5 bases from J, with 17 bases between. The study, taken as a whole, reports: In beta out-of-frame sequences, the excess sharing between twins was weaker. Out-of-frame sharing of TCR alpha in monozygotic twins was underestimated by models. For cord blood, abundant beta clonotypes had fewer insertions, unlike memory repertoires, which showed none.

Template switching, a step in the protocol, added a universal primer site, and cDNA carried unique molecular identifiers. Each CDR3 protein is one row after TCRdb ran MiXCR on the 5' RACE reads. This sample carries around 480,000 distinct CDR3 sequences, approximately 15% of them seen once, and the ten largest clones take approximately 0.98%. The sample holds a few counts of this clonotype. Its matching antigen is unknown. Separately, the same data were catalogued under a study of yellow fever vaccine responses in identical twins.

V gene TRBV7-9 combines with J gene TRBJ2-7, with D possibly matching TRBD2 (6 bases). The clonotype was recovered from a woman aged 18 to 35 in good health. The sample consisted of CD4+ T cells sorted from blood. This chain's CDR3 is CASSFSLGGRDEQYF. In DNA, the CDR3 is TGTGCCAGCAGCTTTTCCCTGGGGGGAAGGGACGAGCAGTACTTC.